This T cell receptor beta chain was retrieved from a study of monozygotic twins with inflammatory bowel disease. The germline gives CDR1 SGHRS, CDR2 YFSETQ. The CDR3 sequence is 15 residues long. Findings and caveats of the study: None of the different T cell subtypes could be distinguished from one another. Using the inverse Simpson index, IBD patients had lower TCRbeta diversity than healthy co-twins.

As concerns this clonotype: Its antigen is not identified.

TCRdb processed the 5' RACE reads again and assigns one entry to each CDR3 protein, with no DNA. Across about 380,000 distinct CDR3 sequences, the top ten clones capture around 2.6% of the sample. Sample: blood. The source is a human donor with ulcerative colitis or Crohn's disease, or a healthy co-twin of an affected twin (not recorded which). The J gene is TRBJ2-3, the V gene TRBV5-1. The CDR3 loop reads CASSLGPTLTDTQYF. Combining the CDR3 with reference TRBV5-1 and TRBJ2-3 gives the whole variable domain KAGVTQTPRYLIKTRGQQVTLSCSPISGHRSVSWYQQTPGQGLQFLFEYFSETQRNKGNFPGRFSGRQFSNSRSEMNVSTLELGDSALYLCASSLGPTLTDTQYFGPGTRLTVL.